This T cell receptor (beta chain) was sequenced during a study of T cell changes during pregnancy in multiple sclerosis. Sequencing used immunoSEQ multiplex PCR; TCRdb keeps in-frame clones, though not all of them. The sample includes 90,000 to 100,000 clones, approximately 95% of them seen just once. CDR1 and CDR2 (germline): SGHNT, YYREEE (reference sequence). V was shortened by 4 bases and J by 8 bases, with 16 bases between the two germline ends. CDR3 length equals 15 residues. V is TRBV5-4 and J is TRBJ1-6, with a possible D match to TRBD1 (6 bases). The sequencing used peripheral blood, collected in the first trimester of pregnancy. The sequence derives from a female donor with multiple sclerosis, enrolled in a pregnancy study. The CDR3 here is CASSMAGTLYSPLHF. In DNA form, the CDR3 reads TGTGCCAGCAGCATGGCAGGGACACTTTATTCACCCCTCCACTTT.